This T cell receptor (beta chain) originates from a study of T cells after yellow fever vaccination. On the study more broadly: Libraries from low-cell-number fractions were prepared with the SMART-Seq v4 Ultra Low Input RNA kit.

Only a few counts were recorded for this clonotype. 5'RACE template switching generated TCR cDNA, adding a universal primer site and UMIs. In TCRdb, the 5' RACE reads were re-called with MiXCR into one record per CDR3 protein. In the table there are around 400,000 distinct CDR3 sequences, 11% of which are singletons. V was pared by 4 bases and J by 1 base, with 14 bases between. Germline V gene sequence: CDR1 SGHRS, CDR2 YFSETQ. The CDR3 runs to 15 residues. V is TRBV5-1 and J is TRBJ1-1; a weak D match, TRBD1 (5 bases). This clonotype was obtained from a man aged 18 to 29 who received the YFV17D yellow fever vaccine. The specimen comprised PBMCs, sampled on the day of the first yellow fever vaccination. The CDR3 DNA reads as TGCGCCAGCAGCCCCTCCGGGGCAGCGAACACTGAAGCTTTCTTT. Translation: CASSPSGAANTEAFF.